These 8 T cell receptor beta chains were all obtained from the same sample, sequenced in a study of cytomegalovirus exposure and HLA in healthy donors. The PCR employed 60 Vbeta primers together with 13 Jbeta primers. Profiling relied on immunoSEQ multiplex PCR, and the TCRdb table lists in-frame clones only, not all of them. This table has 75,000 to 100,000 clones, 74% appearing once. The sequencing sample was made of PBMCs. The receptors stem from a male donor in good health and CMV-seronegative.

The rearrangement links TRBV28 to TRBJ1-1; TRBD1 matches at 7 bases. This CDR3 spans 12 amino acids. The germline V gene has CDR1 MDHEN and CDR2 SYDVKM. Germline trimming cut 4 bases from V and 7 bases from J; bases unmatched to any gene: 3. The CDR3 DNA is TGTGCCAGCAGTTCCGGGACAGTTGAAGCTTTCTTT. This translates into CASSSGTVEAFF.

The chain has TRBV7-2 and TRBJ2-5; D possibly corresponds to TRBD2 (6 bases). The CDR3 is 14 amino acids. V dropped 5 bases and J dropped 5 bases, with 15 bases sitting between them. Germline CDR1 and CDR2: SGHTA and FQGNSA. For the CDR3, the DNA is TGTGCCAGCAGCCAAGGAGGGAGTTGGGAGACCCAGTACTTC. As protein: CASSQGGSWETQYF.

This rearrangement joins TRBV28 to TRBJ2-7; possible D gene TRBD1, 6 bases. V lost 7 bases and J 4 bases, leaving 14 bases between the germline ends. Germline CDR1 MDHEN, CDR2 SYDVKM. The CDR3 runs 13 residues. The CDR3 protein is CASNPGHIYEQYF. The CDR3 coding sequence is TGTGCCAGCAACCCGGGACACATTTACGAGCAGTACTTC.

The V gene is TRBV2, the J gene TRBJ2-5, with D uncertain. The CDR3 runs to 15 residues. Per germline, CDR1 SNHLY and CDR2 FYNNEI. V was trimmed by 1 base and J by 5 bases, leaving 14 bases between them. Here the CDR3 DNA reads TGTGCCAGCAGTGAAGGACACGTGGGCCCTGAGACCCAGTACTTC. The encoded protein is CASSEGHVGPETQYF. Full variable domain (rest looked up from reference TRBV2 and TRBJ2-5): EPEVTQTPSHQVTQMGQEVILRCVPISNHLYFYWYRQILGQKVEFLVSFYNNEISEKSEIFDDQFSVERPDGSNFTLKIRSTKLEDSAMYFCASSEGHVGPETQYFGPGTRLLVL.

V and J are TRBV6-5 and TRBJ2-7; D is possibly TRBD1 (5 bases). CDR1 is MNHEY, CDR2 SVGAGI, per germline. This CDR3 is built from 12 residues. Trimming pared 6 bases from V and 3 bases from J, leaving 9 bases between. In nucleotides, the CDR3 is TGTGCCAGCAGGGGGCAGGACTACGAGCAGTACTTC. Protein: CASRGQDYEQYF.

Here the CDR3 reads CASSLAPGQGAPGYTF. The CDR3 region has the DNA TGCGCCAGCAGCTTGGCGCCGGGACAGGGGGCGCCTGGCTACACCTTC. The V gene is TRBV5-1, the J gene TRBJ1-2, with 12 bases that match TRBD1. The CDR3 runs 16 residues. V lost 0 bases to trimming and J lost 7 bases; unmatched junction nucleotides: 7. Germline lookup yields CDR1 SGHRS and CDR2 YFSETQ. Complete variable domain (other parts from reference TRBV5-1 and TRBJ1-2): KAGVTQTPRYLIKTRGQQVTLSCSPISGHRSVSWYQQTPGQGLQFLFEYFSETQRNKGNFPGRFSGRQFSNSRSEMNVSTLELGDSALYLCASSLAPGQGAPGYTFGSGTRLTVV.

The chain couples TRBV30 to TRBJ1-1; tentatively, D is TRBD1 (6 bases). Germline loops: CDR1 GTSNPN, CDR2 SVGIG (reference sequence). The CDR3 is 13 residues long. V lost 5 bases, J lost 1 base, and 11 bases lay in between. The CDR3 nucleotides read TGTGCCTGGGAGAAAGGGGGGAACACTGAAGCTTTCTTT. This translates into CAWEKGGNTEAFF.

The rearrangement links TRBV7-8 to TRBJ1-5; D unclear. The CDR3 is 13 residues long. Germline V gene lookup returns CDR1 SGHVS and CDR2 FQNEAQ. V lost 6 bases and J 2 bases, leaving 8 bases between the germline ends. The chain's CDR3 is CASRAGGNQPQHF. The CDR3 DNA follows: TGTGCCAGCAGGGCAGGCGGCAATCAGCCCCAGCATTTT.